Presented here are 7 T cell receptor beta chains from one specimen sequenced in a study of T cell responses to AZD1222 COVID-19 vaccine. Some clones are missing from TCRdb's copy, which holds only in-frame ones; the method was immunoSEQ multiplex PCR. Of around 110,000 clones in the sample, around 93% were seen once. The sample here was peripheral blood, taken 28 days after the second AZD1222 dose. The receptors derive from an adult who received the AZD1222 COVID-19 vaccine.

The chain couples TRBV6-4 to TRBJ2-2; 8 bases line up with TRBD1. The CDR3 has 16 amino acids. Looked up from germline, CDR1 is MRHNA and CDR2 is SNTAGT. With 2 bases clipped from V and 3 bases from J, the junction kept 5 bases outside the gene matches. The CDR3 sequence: CASSDTNRGDTGELFF. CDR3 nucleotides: TGTGCCAGCAGTGACACCAACAGGGGGGACACCGGGGAGCTGTTTTTT.

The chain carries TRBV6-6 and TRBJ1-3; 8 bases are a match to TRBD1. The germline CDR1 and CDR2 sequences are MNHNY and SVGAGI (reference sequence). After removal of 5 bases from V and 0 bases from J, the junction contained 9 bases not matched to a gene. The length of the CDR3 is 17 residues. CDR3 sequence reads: CASSQHDRGYSGNTIYF. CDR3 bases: TGTGCCAGCAGTCAACACGACAGGGGATACTCTGGAAACACCATATATTTT.

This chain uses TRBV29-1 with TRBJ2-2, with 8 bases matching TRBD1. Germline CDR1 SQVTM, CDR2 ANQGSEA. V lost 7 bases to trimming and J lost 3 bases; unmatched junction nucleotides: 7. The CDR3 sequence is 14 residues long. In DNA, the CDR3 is TGCAGCGCCCTGGCGACAGGGGACACCGGGGAGCTGTTTTTT. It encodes CSALATGDTGELFF.

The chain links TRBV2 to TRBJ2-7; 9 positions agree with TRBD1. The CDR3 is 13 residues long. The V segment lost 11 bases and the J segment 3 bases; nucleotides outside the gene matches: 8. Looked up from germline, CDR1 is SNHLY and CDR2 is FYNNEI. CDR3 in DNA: TGTGCCCGCCAGAGGGGACAGGGCTACGAGCAGTACTTC. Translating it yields CARQRGQGYEQYF.

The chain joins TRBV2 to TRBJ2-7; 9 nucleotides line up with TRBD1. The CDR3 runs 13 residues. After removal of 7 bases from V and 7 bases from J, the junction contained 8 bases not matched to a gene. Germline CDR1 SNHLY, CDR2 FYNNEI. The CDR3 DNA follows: TGTGCCAGCACAGGGGACAGGGTTCGGGAGCAGTACTTC. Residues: CASTGDRVREQYF.

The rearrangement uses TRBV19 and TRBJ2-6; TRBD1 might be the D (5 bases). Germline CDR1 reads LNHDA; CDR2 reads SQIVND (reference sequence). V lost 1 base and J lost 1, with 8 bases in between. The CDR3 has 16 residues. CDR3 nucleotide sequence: TGTGCCAGTAGTATAGTCCCAGGGTCTGGGGCCAACGTCCTGACTTTC. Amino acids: CASSIVPGSGANVLTF.

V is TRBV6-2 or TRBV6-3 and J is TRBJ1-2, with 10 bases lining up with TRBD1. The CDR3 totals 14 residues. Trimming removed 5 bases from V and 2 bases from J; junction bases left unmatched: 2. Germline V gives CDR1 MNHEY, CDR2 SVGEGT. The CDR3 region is CASSKTGGNYGYTF. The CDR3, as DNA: TGTGCCAGCAGTAAGACAGGGGGCAACTATGGCTACACCTTC.